This TCR beta chain appears in the sequencing data of a study of blood T cell repertoires in COVID-19. Trimming at V came to 3 bases and at J to 8 bases, leaving 12 bases not matched to a gene. The CDR3 runs 16 residues. CDR1 and CDR2 (germline): LGHDT, YNNKEL (reference sequence). In the source study's methods: Reference gene primer amplification in the assay estimated nucleated cell counts. Libraries were prepared by immunoSEQ multiplex PCR; TCRdb keeps only in-frame clonotypes and omits some of them. That table furnishes V, J and clone size, whereas the DNA furnished D and trimming. The sample contains 180,000 or so clones, roughly nine tenths of which appear only once.

Source material: peripheral blood. The clonotype originates from a woman younger than 45 with active or convalescent COVID-19. This chain joins TRBV3-1 (or the pseudogene TRBV3-2) and TRBJ1-2; 10 nucleotides line up with TRBD1. This CDR3 is CASSQSLPGQGSGYTF. Written as DNA, the CDR3 is TGTGCCAGCAGCCAGTCTCTGCCGGGACAGGGGTCCGGCTACACCTTC.